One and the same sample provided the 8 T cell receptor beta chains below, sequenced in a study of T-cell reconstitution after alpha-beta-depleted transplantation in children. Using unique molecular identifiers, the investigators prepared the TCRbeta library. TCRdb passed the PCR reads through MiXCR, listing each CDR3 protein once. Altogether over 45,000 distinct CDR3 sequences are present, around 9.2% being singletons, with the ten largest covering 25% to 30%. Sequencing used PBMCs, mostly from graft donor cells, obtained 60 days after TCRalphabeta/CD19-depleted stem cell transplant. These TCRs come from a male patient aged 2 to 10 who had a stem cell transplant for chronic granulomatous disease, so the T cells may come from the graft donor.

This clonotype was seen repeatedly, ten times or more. Written as DNA, the CDR3 is TGCGCCAGCAGAGACAGTCTTTCCCGGAGGGGAAATTCACCCCTCCACTTT. Translation gives CASRDSLSRRGNSPLHF. The chain carries TRBV10-2 and TRBJ1-6; D might be TRBD1 (5 bases). This CDR3 contains 17 residues. Germline V gives CDR1 WSHSY, CDR2 SAAADI. V was shortened by 6 bases and J by 7 bases, with 22 bases between the two germline ends.

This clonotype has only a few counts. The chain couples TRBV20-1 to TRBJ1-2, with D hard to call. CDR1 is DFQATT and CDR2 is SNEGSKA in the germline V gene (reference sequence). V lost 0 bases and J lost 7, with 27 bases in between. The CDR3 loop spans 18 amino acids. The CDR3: CSARDWKDEGRLRFGYTF. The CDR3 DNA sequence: TGCAGTGCTAGAGATTGGAAGGACGAGGGTCGGCTGCGATTTGGCTACACCTTC.

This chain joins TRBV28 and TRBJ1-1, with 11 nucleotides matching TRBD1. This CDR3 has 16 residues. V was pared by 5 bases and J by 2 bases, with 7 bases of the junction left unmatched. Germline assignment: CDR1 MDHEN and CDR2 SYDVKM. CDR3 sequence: CASSVDRGLRNTEAFF. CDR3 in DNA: TGTGCCAGCAGTGTGGACAGGGGGCTTCGTAACACTGAAGCTTTCTTT.

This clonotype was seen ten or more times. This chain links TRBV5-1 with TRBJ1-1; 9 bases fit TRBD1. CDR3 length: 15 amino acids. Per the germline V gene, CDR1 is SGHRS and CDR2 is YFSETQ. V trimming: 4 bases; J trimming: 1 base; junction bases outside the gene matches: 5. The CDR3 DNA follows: TGCGCCAGCAGCGCCGGGACAGGGCCGAACACTGAAGCTTTCTTT. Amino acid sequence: CASSAGTGPNTEAFF.

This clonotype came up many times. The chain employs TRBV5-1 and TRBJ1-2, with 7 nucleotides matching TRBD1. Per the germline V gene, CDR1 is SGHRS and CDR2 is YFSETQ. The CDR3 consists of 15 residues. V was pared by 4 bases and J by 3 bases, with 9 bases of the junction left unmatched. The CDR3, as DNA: TGCGCCAGCAGCCCCCTAGGACAGGCAGACTATGGCTACACCTTC. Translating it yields CASSPLGQADYGYTF.

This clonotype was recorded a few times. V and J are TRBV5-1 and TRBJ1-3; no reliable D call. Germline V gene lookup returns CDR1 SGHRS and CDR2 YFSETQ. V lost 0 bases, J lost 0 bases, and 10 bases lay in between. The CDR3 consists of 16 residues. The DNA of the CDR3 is TGCGCCAGCAGCTTGGGGAATCCGGGCTCTGGAAACACCATATATTTT. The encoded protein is CASSLGNPGSGNTIYF.

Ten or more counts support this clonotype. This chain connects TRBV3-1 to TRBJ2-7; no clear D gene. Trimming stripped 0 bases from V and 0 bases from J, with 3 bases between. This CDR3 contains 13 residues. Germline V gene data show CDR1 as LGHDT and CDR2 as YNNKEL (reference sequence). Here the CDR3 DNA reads TGTGCCAGCAGCCAAGACTGCTCCTACGAGCAGTACTTC. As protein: CASSQDCSYEQYF.

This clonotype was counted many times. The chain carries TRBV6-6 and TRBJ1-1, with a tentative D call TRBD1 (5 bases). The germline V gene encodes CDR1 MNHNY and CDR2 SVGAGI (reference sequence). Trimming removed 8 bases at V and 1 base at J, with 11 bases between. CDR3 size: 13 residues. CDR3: CASSRDENTEAFF. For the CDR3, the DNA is TGTGCCAGCTCCCGGGACGAGAACACTGAAGCTTTCTTT.